This record looks at one T cell receptor (beta chain) sequence and its context. There is no known antigen for this receptor. Base qualities are not recorded, but no much larger clone differs from it by a single base. TCRbeta CDR3 regions were amplified from genomic DNA using the immunoSEQ Assay, a bias-controlled multiplex PCR. In the source study's methods: Within the assay, amplification of reference gene primers was used to estimate how many nucleated cells each sample contained. To quantify the absolute abundance of each unique TCRbeta CDR3 rearrangement, sequence reads were collapsed and filtered. For each sample, productive Simpson clonality was calculated as the square root of Simpson's diversity index across productive rearrangements. TCRdb obtained this table from immuneACCESS and retained in-frame rearrangements with V and J assigned. These tables miss some clones; where compared with another copy, unresolved V genes account for less than half of the shortfall, and the remainder is unexplained. The DNA gave D and trimming, while V, J and clone size come from that table. The sample contains 65,000 to 95,000 clones, about 89% of them found a single time. The ten largest clones represent 10% to 15% of the sample.

Whole blood was collected in K2EDTA tubes by collaborating institutions according to the institutions' own protocols. Collaborator samples were shipped for TCRbeta analysis as frozen whole blood, isolated PBMCs, or DNA extracted from either sample type. The entry originates in a study of blood T cell repertoires in COVID-19 (dated by TCRdb to 2020 to 2022). Context from the whole study: Samples from collaborators originated in the United States, Italy and Spain and spanned both the acute and convalescent phases of COVID-19. The prospective study material was composed of cDNA or gDNA derived from T cells, B-cell-depleted T cells, or PBMCs. The dataset comprised deeply sampled blood TCRbeta repertoires from subjects exposed to, actively infected with, or recovered from COVID-19. The repertoires were released in a freely available public database meant as a resource for research on the immune response to SARS-CoV-2. Samples were obtained from the ongoing ImmuneRACE study (first 160 participants) and from some 1,300 subjects provided by 6 global collaborators. Sample metadata almost always included a de-identified subject ID, COVID-19 status, age in years and sex. HLA class I and class II types, where available, came from metadata supplied by the sample provider rather than from assay-based typing. Study-wide findings and limitations: The quantity of clinical and demographic metadata differed by source and by participant and was supplied without curation.

The CDR3 runs 14 residues from the cysteine to the phenylalanine. The DNA shown is the 42-base CDR3, in frame from base 1. Cut back by 8 bases and 0 bases, the V and J ends lie 14 bases apart. CDR1 MNHEY and CDR2 SVGAGI were looked up in the germline V gene. The source is a man aged 70 or older with active or convalescent COVID-19. The sample comprised peripheral blood. The chain is assembled from TRBV6-5 and TRBJ2-7; the D gene is possibly TRBD2, with 6 bases matching. The DNA reads as follows: TGTGCCAGCGTGCTGCGGGGCCGCTCCTACGAGCAGTACTTC. This sequence encodes CASVLRGRSYEQYF.